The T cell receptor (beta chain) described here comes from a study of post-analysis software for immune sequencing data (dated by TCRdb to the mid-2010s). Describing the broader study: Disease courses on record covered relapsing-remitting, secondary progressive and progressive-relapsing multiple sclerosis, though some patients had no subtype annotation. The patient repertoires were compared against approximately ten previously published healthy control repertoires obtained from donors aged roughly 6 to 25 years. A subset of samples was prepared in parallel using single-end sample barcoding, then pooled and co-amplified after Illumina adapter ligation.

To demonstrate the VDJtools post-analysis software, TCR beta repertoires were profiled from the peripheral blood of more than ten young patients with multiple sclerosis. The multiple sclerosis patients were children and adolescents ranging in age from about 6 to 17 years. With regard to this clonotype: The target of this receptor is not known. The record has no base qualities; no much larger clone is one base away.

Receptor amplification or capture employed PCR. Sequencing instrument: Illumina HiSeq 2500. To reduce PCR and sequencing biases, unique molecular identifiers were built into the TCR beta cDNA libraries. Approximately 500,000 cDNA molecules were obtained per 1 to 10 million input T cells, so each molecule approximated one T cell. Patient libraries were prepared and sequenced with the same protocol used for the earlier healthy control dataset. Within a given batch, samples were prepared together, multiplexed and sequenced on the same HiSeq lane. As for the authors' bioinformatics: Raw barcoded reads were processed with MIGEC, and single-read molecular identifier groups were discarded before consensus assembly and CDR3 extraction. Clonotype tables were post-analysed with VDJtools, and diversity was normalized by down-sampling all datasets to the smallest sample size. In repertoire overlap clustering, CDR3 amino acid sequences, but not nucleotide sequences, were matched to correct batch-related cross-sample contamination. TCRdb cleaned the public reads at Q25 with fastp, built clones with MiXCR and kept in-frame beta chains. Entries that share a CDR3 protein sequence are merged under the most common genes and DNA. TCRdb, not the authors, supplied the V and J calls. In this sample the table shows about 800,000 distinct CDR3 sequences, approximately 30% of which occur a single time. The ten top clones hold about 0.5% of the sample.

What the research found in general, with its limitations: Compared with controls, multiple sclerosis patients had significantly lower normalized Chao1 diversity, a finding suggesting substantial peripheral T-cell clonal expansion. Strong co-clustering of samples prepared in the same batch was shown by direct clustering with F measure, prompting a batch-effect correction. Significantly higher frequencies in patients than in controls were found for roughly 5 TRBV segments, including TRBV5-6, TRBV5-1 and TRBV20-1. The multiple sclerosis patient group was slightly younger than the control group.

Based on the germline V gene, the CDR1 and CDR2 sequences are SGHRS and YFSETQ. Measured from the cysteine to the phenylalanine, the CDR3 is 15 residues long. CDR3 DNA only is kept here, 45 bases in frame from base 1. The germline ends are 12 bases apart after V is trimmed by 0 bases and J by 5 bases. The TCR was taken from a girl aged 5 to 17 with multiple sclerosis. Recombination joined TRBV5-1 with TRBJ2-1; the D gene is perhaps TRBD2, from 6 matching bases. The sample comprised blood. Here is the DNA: TGCGCCAGCAGCTTGGCCCGGGACTTCAACAATGAGCAGTTCTTC. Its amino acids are CASSLARDFNNEQFF.